This TCR beta chain was captured by sequencing in a study of T cell changes during pregnancy in multiple sclerosis. Sequenced by immunoSEQ multiplex PCR; TCRdb stores in-frame clones only, minus some. The sample has approximately 37,000 clones, roughly 91% seen once; the top ten hold 0.61%. Sequences were derived from CD4+ T cells from peripheral blood mononuclear cells, sampled in the third trimester of pregnancy. The TCR originated in a female donor with multiple sclerosis, enrolled in a pregnancy study.

Here the CDR3 reads CASSLRGLPSNTGELFF. The CDR3 DNA reads as TGTGCCAGCAGCTTAAGGGGGCTCCCTTCGAACACCGGGGAGCTGTTTTTT. The chain employs TRBV7-9 and TRBJ2-2, with 7 bases aligning to TRBD1. V lost 2 bases, J lost 0 bases, and 6 bases stayed unmatched. Germline CDR1 is SEHNR and CDR2 is FQNEAQ (reference sequence). The CDR3 runs 17 residues.